This TCR beta chain came from a study of blood T cell repertoires in COVID-19. Study information: Spain, Italy and the United States supplied samples that represented acute and convalescent COVID-19. The analysed material was cDNA or gDNA that came from T cells, B-cell-depleted T cells, or PBMCs.

Assay used: immunoSEQ multiplex PCR; TCRdb lists only in-frame clones, some missing. The data show 350,000 to 400,000 clones, with more than 85% seen just once and around 3% held by the top ten. All recovered Cohort 3 donors got two negative PCRs, got clearance, or saw symptom resolution. The sequencing sample was made of PBMCs or T cells enriched from blood (not recorded which). The source is a young woman who had recovered from COVID-19.

The CDR3 sequence is CATTTGGGGEKLFF. Here the CDR3 DNA reads TGTGCCACTACCACGGGAGGGGGAGGTGAAAAACTGTTTTTT. The V call is TRBV10-3, the J call TRBJ1-4; weak D call: TRBD1 (6 bases). Trimming stripped 10 bases from V and 7 bases from J, with 19 bases between. This CDR3 is built from 14 residues. Germline V gives CDR1 ENHRY, CDR2 SYGVKD.